A single sample is the source of the 30 T cell receptor beta chains below, sequenced in a study of PD-1 blockade in mismatch repair-deficient tumors. Libraries were prepared by immunoSEQ multiplex PCR; TCRdb keeps only in-frame clonotypes and omits some of them. Of 40,000 to 60,000 clones detected, more than 75% appear once; the ten largest clones hold around 3.4%. Sequenced material: peripheral blood, taken 4 weeks after starting pembrolizumab. These receptor sequences come from an adult with mismatch repair-deficient cancer.

The chain couples TRBV29-1 to TRBJ2-6; D ambiguous. CDR1 is SQVTM and CDR2 is ANQGSEA in the germline V gene. The CDR3 covers 18 residues. Deletions cut 0 bases from V and 0 bases from J, with 15 bases between. CDR3 bases: TGCAGCGTTGAAGATTACGGCAAGGAAGGCTCTGGGGCCAACGTCCTGACTTTC. Translation: CSVEDYGKEGSGANVLTF.

The chain combines TRBV20-1 with TRBJ1-3; no reliable D call. This CDR3 region has 11 residues. Trimming left V 6 bases short and J 4 bases short, with 7 bases between. The germline V gene has CDR1 DFQATT and CDR2 SNEGSKA (reference sequence). The CDR3 DNA reads TGCAGTGCCCCGGCAGGAAACACCATATATTTT. Translated, it gives CSAPAGNTIYF.

The chain couples TRBV27 to TRBJ2-1; D is tentatively TRBD1 or TRBD2 (6 bases each). The CDR3 loop spans 11 amino acids. Deletions cut 8 bases from V and 7 bases from J, with 9 bases between. The germline V gene encodes CDR1 MNHEY and CDR2 SMNVEV (reference sequence). The CDR3 region is CASGGGNEQFF. The CDR3 region has the DNA TGTGCCAGCGGAGGGGGAAATGAGCAGTTCTTC.

This sequence joins TRBV5-1 and TRBJ2-3; D is possibly TRBD2 (5 bases). The CDR3 runs 15 residues. V dropped 3 bases and J dropped 2 bases, with 13 bases sitting between them. In germline, CDR1 is SGHRS, CDR2 YFSETQ. The CDR3 DNA sequence: TGCGCCAGCAGCTCCAACGGGGAGCCCACAGATACGCAGTATTTT. Translation: CASSSNGEPTDTQYF.

V and J are TRBV7-9 and TRBJ2-1; 9 nucleotides line up with TRBD2. The germline CDR1 and CDR2 sequences are SEHNR and FQNEAQ (reference sequence). After removal of 5 bases from V and 4 bases from J, the junction contained 6 bases not matched to a gene. The CDR3 is 15 amino acids. This CDR3 reads CASSPLAGSYNEQFF. The CDR3 DNA sequence: TGTGCCAGCAGCCCCCTAGCGGGGTCTTACAATGAGCAGTTCTTC.

This clone was detected a few times. V is TRBV10-3 and J is TRBJ2-4; possible D gene TRBD2, 7 bases. The germline V gene has CDR1 ENHRY and CDR2 SYGVKD. This CDR3 contains 16 residues. V shed 0 bases and J shed 6 bases, with 15 bases lying between them. DNA of the CDR3: TGTGCCATCAGTGAGTCGAGGGGGGGCAGCGGAAACATTCAGTACTTC. Translating it yields CAISESRGGSGNIQYF.

The chain recombines TRBV11-2 with TRBJ2-1; TRBD2 is a possible D gene (5 bases). The CDR3 has 13 residues. Trimming pared 1 base from V and 12 bases from J, leaving 13 bases between. Germline V gene data show CDR1 as SGHAT and CDR2 as FQNNGV. CDR3 DNA sequence: TGTGCCAGCAGCTTAGGCTCTGCGGGTTGGCAGTTCTTC. The encoded protein is CASSLGSAGWQFF. The complete variable domain, with remaining parts taken from reference TRBV11-2 and TRBJ2-1, reads EAGVAQSPRYKIIEKRQSVAFWCNPISGHATLYWYQQILGQGPKLLIQFQNNGVVDDSQLPKDRFSAERLKGVDSTLKIQPAKLEDSAVYLCASSLGSAGWQFFGPGTRLTVL.

The J gene is TRBJ2-5, the V gene TRBV21-1; the table's TRBD1 call for D was not verified on the DNA. TRBV21-1 is deemed a pseudogene. The CDR3 contains 15 residues. The CDR3 sequence: CASSNIGGGKETQYF. DNA of the CDR3: TGTGCCAGCAGCAATATTGGGGGCGGAAAAGAGACCCAGTACTTC.

This clone showed up just a few times. V gene TRBV21-1 combines with J gene TRBJ1-5. TRBV21-1 counts as a pseudogene. The CDR3 length is 13 residues. CDR3 protein: CATPPGANQPQHF. The CDR3 region has the DNA TGTGCCACCCCCCCCGGGGCCAATCAGCCCCAGCATTTT.

The chain joins TRBV19 to TRBJ2-1, with a tentative D call TRBD2 (6 bases). Trimming took off 3 bases at V and 4 bases at J, with 22 bases between the two ends. This CDR3 is built from 18 residues. Germline V lookup: CDR1 LNHDA, CDR2 SQIVND (reference sequence). The CDR3 here is CASSMGGPGTAFYNEQFF. The CDR3 coding sequence is TGTGCCAGTAGTATGGGGGGACCCGGGACTGCCTTTTACAATGAGCAGTTCTTC.

The chain links TRBV4-1 to TRBJ2-6, with TRBD2 matching over 10 bases. This CDR3 region has 20 residues. The trim removed 3 bases at V and 1 base at J, leaving 12 bases unmatched. The germline CDR1 and CDR2 sequences are MGHRA and YSYEKL. The CDR3, as DNA: TGCGCCAGCAGCCAGAGACCTCTAGGGACTAGCGATTCTGGGGCCAACGTCCTGACTTTC. Amino acid sequence: CASSQRPLGTSDSGANVLTF.

This chain connects TRBV19 to TRBJ2-2; 8 positions match TRBD2. The CDR3 is 18 amino acids. V was clipped by 5 bases and J by 3 bases; unmatched bases: 14. Germline CDR1 is LNHDA and CDR2 is SQIVND (reference sequence). CDR3 sequence (DNA): TGTGCCAGTAGTTCCCAGCCCCCAGCGGGAGCGTACACCGGGGAGCTGTTTTTT. It translates to CASSSQPPAGAYTGELFF.

This chain connects TRBV5-5 to TRBJ2-7; D is possibly TRBD1 (5 bases). The V and J ends lost 3 bases and 0 bases respectively, with 7 bases between them. The CDR3 has 13 residues. CDR1 is SGHKS and CDR2 is YYEKEE in the germline V gene (reference sequence). The CDR3 DNA sequence: TGTGCCAGCAGCTCGGACATCTCCTACGAGCAGTACTTC. The encoded protein is CASSSDISYEQYF. The full variable domain, its missing parts supplied by reference TRBV5-5 and TRBJ2-7, is DAGVTQSPTHLIKTRGQQVTLRCSPISGHKSVSWYQQVLGQGPQFIFQYYEKEERGRGNFPDRFSARQFPNYSSELNVNALLLGDSALYLCASSSDISYEQYFGPGTRLTVT.

The chain recombines TRBV2 with TRBJ2-1; 10 bases line up with TRBD2. CDR1 is SNHLY and CDR2 is FYNNEI in the germline V gene. This CDR3 has 14 residues. The J segment lost 9 bases and the V segment lost 4 bases, leaving 6 bases of the junction unmatched. CDR3 DNA sequence: TGTGCCAGCAGTGCGGTTAGCGGGAGGTCTGAGCAGTTCTTC. Amino acids: CASSAVSGRSEQFF.

There are a few counts of this clone. Here the CDR3 reads CASSSQGWGELFF. As DNA, the CDR3 is TGTGCCAGCAGCTCCCAGGGTTGGGGGGAGCTGTTTTTT. This rearrangement joins TRBV7-2 to TRBJ2-2; maybe TRBD1 (5 bases). CDR3 length: 13 residues. Germline V gene sequence: CDR1 SGHTA, CDR2 FQGNSA. Trimming left V 4 bases short and J 8 bases short, with 11 bases between.

The chain is built from TRBV5-1 and TRBJ2-7, with TRBD1 identical over 7 bases. Trimming removed 4 bases from V and 0 bases from J; junction bases left unmatched: 7. Germline V gene sequence: CDR1 SGHRS, CDR2 YFSETQ. The CDR3 sequence is 15 residues long. CDR3 region: CASSGRTGGSYEQYF. The CDR3 DNA is TGCGCCAGCAGCGGAAGGACAGGAGGCTCCTACGAGCAGTACTTC. Supplemented by reference TRBV5-1 and TRBJ2-7, the full variable domain reads KAGVTQTPRYLIKTRGQQVTLSCSPISGHRSVSWYQQTPGQGLQFLFEYFSETQRNKGNFPGRFSGRQFSNSRSEMNVSTLELGDSALYLCASSGRTGGSYEQYFGPGTRLTVT.

This chain uses TRBV10-3 with TRBJ1-5; D not certain. Deletions cut 0 bases from V and 5 bases from J, with 5 bases between. Germline CDR1 is ENHRY and CDR2 is SYGVKD. The CDR3 extends over 13 amino acids. For the CDR3, the DNA is TGTGCCATCAGTGAGTCCCCCTATCAGCCCCAGCATTTT. Translating it yields CAISESPYQPQHF.

This rearrangement joins TRBV27 to TRBJ1-4; 8 bases line up with TRBD1. CDR3 length: 14 amino acids. The J segment lost 5 bases and the V segment lost 4 bases, leaving 3 bases of the junction unmatched. Germline CDR1 is MNHEY and CDR2 is SMNVEV (reference sequence). Here the CDR3 DNA reads TGTGCCAGCAGTTACAGGGGGGGGAATGAAAAACTGTTTTTT. Its protein product is CASSYRGGNEKLFF.

This chain connects TRBV9 to TRBJ1-2, with D maybe TRBD1 (5 bases). From germline, CDR1 is SGDLS and CDR2 YYNGEE. Trimming shortened V by 0 bases and J by 4 bases, and 10 bases separated the two germline ends. The CDR3 is 14 residues long. The CDR3 sequence: CASSVGAGTYGYTF. In DNA form, the CDR3 reads TGTGCCAGCAGCGTAGGGGCGGGGACCTATGGCTACACCTTC.

This clone appeared once. The rearrangement uses TRBV6-1 and TRBJ1-5; the D is unclear. V lost 3 bases, J lost 4 bases, and 4 bases lay in between. In germline, CDR1 is MNHNS, CDR2 SASEGT. The CDR3 extends over 12 amino acids. The CDR3 sequence is CASSERNQPQHF. In DNA form, the CDR3 reads TGTGCCAGCAGTGAGAGAAATCAGCCCCAGCATTTT.

This chain joins TRBV11-1 and TRBJ2-3; D is ambiguous. The CDR3 contains 15 residues. CDR1 and CDR2 from the germline V gene are SGHAT and FQDESV (reference sequence). V shed 5 bases and J shed 2 bases, with 14 bases lying between them. The CDR3 DNA reads TGTGCCAGCAGCGATCTAGGGTGGGTCACAGATACGCAGTATTTT. Translating gives CASSDLGWVTDTQYF.

This clone was seen a single time. No DNA is shown, since the ends of the CDR3 on it are uncertain; the CDR3 is the one TCRdb lists. The chain is built from TRBV7-2 and TRBJ2-3; TRBD2, as called in the table, went unchecked against the DNA. Looked up from germline, CDR1 is SGHTA and CDR2 is FQGNSA. Counting both end residues, the CDR3 totals 19 amino acids. The CDR3 protein is CASSFGPGLAGAGTDTQYF.

The chain couples TRBV4-2 to TRBJ2-7; the D call may be TRBD1 or TRBD2 (7 bases each). Germline CDR1 reads LGHNA; CDR2 reads YNFKEQ. This CDR3 has 15 residues. Trimming left V 1 base short and J 2 bases short, with 12 bases between. DNA of the CDR3: TGTGCCAGCAGCCAAGTCCAGGGGGGGACCTACGAGCAGTACTTC. Its translation: CASSQVQGGTYEQYF.

The rearrangement links TRBV29-1 to TRBJ2-7, with D uncertain. Between the trimmed V and J ends, which lost 3 bases and 4 bases, there was a span of 7 bases. The germline gives CDR1 SQVTM, CDR2 ANQGSEA. This CDR3 has 11 amino acids. CDR3 coding DNA: TGCAGCGTTGACTCCGATTACGAGCAGTACTTC. It codes for CSVDSDYEQYF.

This clone was seen just once. J is TRBJ2-3 and V is TRBV11-2, with TRBD2 identical over 15 bases. Trimming at V came to 1 base and at J to 1 base, leaving 3 bases not matched to a gene. The CDR3 length is 18 residues. The V gene's germline CDR1 is SGHAT and CDR2 FQNNGV. The CDR3 DNA reads TGTGCCAGCAGCTTAGGGGGACTAGCGGGAGGAGGCACAGATACGCAGTATTTT. It encodes CASSLGGLAGGGTDTQYF.

The rearrangement joins TRBV27 to TRBJ2-1; a possible D gene is TRBD1 (5 bases). The ends were cut back, 6 bases at V and 4 bases at J, with 19 bases in the middle. The CDR3 is 16 residues long. Germline CDR1 reads MNHEY; CDR2 reads SMNVEV (reference sequence). As DNA, the CDR3 is TGTGCCAGCAGCCACATTGGTCGGACAACTTACAATGAGCAGTTCTTC. The encoded protein is CASSHIGRTTYNEQFF.

This clone showed up just once. J is TRBJ1-1 and V is TRBV7-9; D is uncertain. V lost 3 bases and J lost 1, with 9 bases in between. Germline CDR1 and CDR2: SEHNR and FQNEAQ (reference sequence). The CDR3 sequence is 14 residues long. The CDR3 sequence: CASSLTLGNTEAFF. The CDR3 nucleotides read TGTGCCAGCAGCTTGACCCTGGGGAACACTGAAGCTTTCTTT.

The chain employs TRBV15 and TRBJ2-3; 7 bases line up with TRBD1. The CDR3 spans 17 residues. The V gene's germline CDR1 is LNHNV and CDR2 YYDKDF (reference sequence). V was clipped by 1 base and J by 0 bases; unmatched bases: 7. The CDR3 bases are TGTGCCACCAGCAGAGGTACCGGGACAGCTAGCACAGATACGCAGTATTTT. It translates to CATSRGTGTASTDTQYF.

The V and J genes are TRBV7-9 and TRBJ2-1; D uncertain. The germline V gene has CDR1 SEHNR and CDR2 FQNEAQ (reference sequence). The CDR3 contains 15 residues. The V end lost 6 bases, the J end lost 6 bases, and 18 bases lay between the germline ends. The CDR3 protein is CASRPETQVVNEQFF. DNA of the CDR3: TGTGCCAGCAGGCCCGAAACCCAGGTGGTCAATGAGCAGTTCTTC.

A single count supports this clone. The chain employs TRBV7-2 and TRBJ2-5; tentative D call: TRBD2 (5 bases). CDR1 is SGHTA, CDR2 FQGNSA, per germline. Trimming removed 1 base from V and 2 bases from J, with 11 bases in between. The CDR3 totals 15 residues. CDR3 DNA: TGTGCCAGCAGCTTAGGCCGGGGATGGCAAGAGACCCAGTACTTC. As protein: CASSLGRGWQETQYF.